This T cell receptor (beta chain) was recovered during a study of blood T cells in healthy people across ages. Overall study findings and caveats: It was the long-lived donors that had more naive CD4+ cells and higher diversity than aged donors.

This clonotype was seen more than once but under ten times. Its antigen remains unknown. Primed by a sample-barcoded 5' primer and a J-beta primer mix, a second PCR proceeded for 7 to 11 cycles. Carrying 12 random nucleotides, a template-switch adaptor labeled each individual cDNA molecule. TCRdb reprocessed the 5' RACE reads with MiXCR, giving one entry per CDR3 protein. The sample holds approximately 2,000,000 distinct CDR3 sequences; about two fifths are singletons and the top ten take under 25%. The V end lost 4 bases, the J end lost 5 bases, and 17 bases lay between the germline ends. Germline CDR1 is DFQATT and CDR2 is SNEGSKA (reference sequence). The CDR3 loop spans 14 amino acids.

This TCR came from a human donor in good health. The source material was blood. This chain joins TRBV20-1 and TRBJ1-1, with D uncertain. The CDR3 sequence is CSATHFSERTEAFF. CDR3 nucleotide sequence: TGCAGTGCTACCCATTTCTCTGAAAGGACTGAAGCTTTCTTT.